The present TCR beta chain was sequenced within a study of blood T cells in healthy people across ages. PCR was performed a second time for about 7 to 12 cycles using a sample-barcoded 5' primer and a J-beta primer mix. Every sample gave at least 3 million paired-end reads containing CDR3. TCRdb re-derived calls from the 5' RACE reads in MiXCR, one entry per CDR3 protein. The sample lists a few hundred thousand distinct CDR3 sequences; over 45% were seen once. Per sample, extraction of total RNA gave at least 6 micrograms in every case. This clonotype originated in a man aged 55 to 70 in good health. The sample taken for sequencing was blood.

CDR3 sequence: CSARNSGTSGSEQYF. The CDR3 nucleotides read TGCAGTGCTCGTAACTCCGGGACTAGCGGGAGCGAGCAGTACTTC. J is TRBJ2-7 and V is TRBV20-1; 14 bases align to TRBD2. The trim removed 5 bases at V and 6 bases at J, leaving 9 bases unmatched. This CDR3 has 15 amino acids. Germline V gene lookup returns CDR1 DFQATT and CDR2 SNEGSKA (reference sequence).